These 26 T cell receptor beta chains were sequenced from one sample in a study of blood T cell repertoires in COVID-19. TCRdb keeps only in-frame clones here, not all; method: immunoSEQ multiplex PCR. Here the sample spans a few hundred thousand clones, roughly 90% being singletons. Specimen: PBMCs or T cells enriched from blood (not recorded which). The receptors were gathered from a woman in her 30s who had recovered from COVID-19.

The chain links TRBV7-2 to TRBJ2-1; the match to TRBD2 covers 7 bases. With 1 base clipped from V and 5 bases from J, the junction kept 14 bases outside the gene matches. CDR3 size: 18 residues. From germline, CDR1 is SGHTA and CDR2 FQGNSA. CDR3 residues: CASSLVSVGASGNNEQFF. The CDR3 bases are TGTGCCAGCAGCTTAGTTTCGGTCGGGGCTAGCGGTAACAATGAGCAGTTCTTC.

This clone was detected ten times or more. CDR3: CASSRIQGVEAFF. The CDR3 bases are TGTGCCAGCAGCCGAATTCAGGGGGTCGAAGCTTTCTTT. This chain joins TRBV7-9 and TRBJ1-1, with 7 bases identical to TRBD1. The J segment lost 8 bases and the V segment lost 5 bases, leaving 8 bases of the junction unmatched. Germline assignment: CDR1 SEHNR and CDR2 FQNEAQ (reference sequence). The CDR3 has 13 residues. Full variable domain (rest looked up from reference TRBV7-9 and TRBJ1-1): DTGVSQNPRHKITKRGQNVTFRCDPISEHNRLYWYRQTLGQGPEFLTYFQNEAQLEKSRLLSDRFSAERPKGSFSTLEIQRTEQGDSAMYLCASSRIQGVEAFFGQGTRLTVV.

This chain links TRBV9 with TRBJ1-2; a possible D gene is TRBD1 (6 bases). Germline values: CDR1 SGDLS, CDR2 YYNGEE. V gave up 5 bases and J gave up 0 bases, with 14 bases separating them. The CDR3 length is 15 residues. This chain's CDR3 is CASSLQDRANYGYTF. The CDR3 DNA is TGTGCCAGCAGTCTCCAGGACAGAGCTAACTATGGCTACACCTTC.

The chain carries TRBV6-5 and TRBJ2-7, with D uncertain. Trimming took off 6 bases at V and 2 bases at J, with 14 bases between the two ends. There are 14 residues in the CDR3. CDR1 is MNHEY and CDR2 is SVGAGI in the germline V gene. CDR3: CASSYLGWAYEQYF. For the CDR3, the DNA is TGTGCCAGCAGCTACCTGGGCTGGGCCTACGAGCAGTACTTC.

The chain links TRBV2 to TRBJ2-1, with 14 bases lining up with TRBD2. Germline trimming cut 5 bases from V and 6 bases from J; bases unmatched to any gene: 3. This CDR3 is built from 15 residues. The germline gives CDR1 SNHLY, CDR2 FYNNEI. The CDR3 nucleotides are TGTGCCAGCAGTAAGGGACTAGCGGGGGTCAATGAGCAGTTCTTC. Protein product: CASSKGLAGVNEQFF.

The rearrangement joins TRBV11-2 to TRBJ2-5; 12 nucleotides agree with TRBD2. From germline, CDR1 is SGHAT and CDR2 FQNNGV. The CDR3 extends over 17 amino acids. V lost 0 bases and J lost 3; bases outside the gene matches: 5. The CDR3: CASSLDWASGGEETQYF. CDR3 bases: TGTGCCAGCAGCTTAGATTGGGCTAGCGGGGGGGAAGAGACCCAGTACTTC.

The chain couples TRBV18 to TRBJ1-1, with D tentatively TRBD1 (6 bases). Trimming left V 8 bases short and J 6 bases short, with 16 bases between. Per germline, CDR1 KGHSH and CDR2 LQKENI. This CDR3 has 13 amino acids. The CDR3 DNA reads as TGTGCCAGCACCACTCAGGGGTTGCCTGAAGCTTTCTTT. Its protein product is CASTTQGLPEAFF.

This rearrangement joins TRBV6-5 to TRBJ1-2; possibly TRBD1 for D (6 bases). From germline, CDR1 is MNHEY and CDR2 SVGAGI. CDR3 length equals 15 residues. Trimming shortened V by 6 bases and J by 3 bases, and 17 bases separated the two germline ends. In DNA form, the CDR3 reads TGTGCCAGCAGAACACCCCGGGACAACTACTATGGCTACACCTTC. This encodes CASRTPRDNYYGYTF.

The rearrangement joins TRBV4-1 to TRBJ1-6; D is possibly TRBD1 (6 bases). Germline CDR1 MGHRA, CDR2 YSYEKL. The CDR3 spans 17 residues. Trimming removed 2 bases at V and 6 bases at J, with 17 bases between. Written as DNA, the CDR3 is TGCGCCAGCAGCCAACCCTTGCCAGGGGTAAGTAATTCACCCCTCCACTTT. Translating it yields CASSQPLPGVSNSPLHF.

V gene TRBV3-1 (or the pseudogene TRBV3-2) combines with J gene TRBJ2-7, with D tentatively TRBD1 (5 bases). This CDR3 has 12 amino acids. Trimming stripped 3 bases from V and 3 bases from J, with 6 bases between. The V gene's germline CDR1 is LGHDT and CDR2 YNNKEL (reference sequence). The CDR3 DNA sequence: TGTGCCAGCAGCCATGACAGCTACGAGCAGTACTTC. Residues: CASSHDSYEQYF.

In this sample, this clone turned up a few times. V is TRBV27 and J is TRBJ2-1, with a possible D match to TRBD1 (6 bases). With 2 bases removed from V and 7 bases from J, the gap between germline ends came to 12 bases. The CDR3 spans 14 residues. The germline V gene has CDR1 MNHEY and CDR2 SMNVEV (reference sequence). Written as DNA, the CDR3 is TGTGCCAGCAGTTTACAACACAGGGCTAATGAGCAGTTCTTC. Translating gives CASSLQHRANEQFF.

This chain uses TRBV2 with TRBJ1-4; 7 bases align to TRBD1. Germline CDR1 reads SNHLY; CDR2 reads FYNNEI. This CDR3 has 15 residues. The V gene end was trimmed by 1 base and the J gene end by 7 bases; junction bases not matched to a gene: 6. CDR3 region: CASSEEEGASEKLFF. In DNA form, the CDR3 reads TGTGCCAGCAGTGAAGAGGAGGGGGCTAGTGAAAAACTGTTTTTT.

The chain uses TRBV28 and TRBJ1-1; the match to TRBD1 covers 8 bases. The germline V gene encodes CDR1 MDHEN and CDR2 SYDVKM. The CDR3 runs 12 residues. V shed 6 bases and J 8 bases; nucleotides not matched to a gene: 5. The CDR3 DNA follows: TGTGCCAGCAGCCTTACAGGGGGAGAAGCTTTCTTT. Translating gives CASSLTGGEAFF.

This clone appeared once. V is TRBV3-1 (or the pseudogene TRBV3-2) and J is TRBJ2-1; D unresolved. This CDR3 is built from 14 residues. From germline, CDR1 is LGHDT and CDR2 YNNKEL (reference sequence). The V gene lost 2 bases and the J gene lost 0 bases, with 5 bases spanning the gap. In DNA, the CDR3 is TGTGCCAGCAGCCAACCGAGCTCCTACAATGAGCAGTTCTTC. Protein: CASSQPSSYNEQFF.

This clone was seen once. The chain joins TRBV4-1 to TRBJ1-1; D ambiguous. The CDR3 totals 15 residues. V lost 3 bases, J lost 5 bases, and 16 bases lay in between. Germline V gives CDR1 MGHRA, CDR2 YSYEKL. CDR3 bases: TGCGCCAGCAGCCAGACCCAAGGTGGGAGGACTGAAGCTTTCTTT. Its translation: CASSQTQGGRTEAFF.

The rearrangement links TRBV5-4 to TRBJ2-5, with 11 nucleotides matching TRBD2. Trimming removed 0 bases from V and 1 base from J; junction bases left unmatched: 2. CDR3 length: 16 amino acids. Looked up from germline, CDR1 is SGHNT and CDR2 is YYREEE (reference sequence). In DNA form, the CDR3 reads TGTGCCAGCAGCTTGGGACTAGCGGGGAGCCAAGAGACCCAGTACTTC. Protein sequence: CASSLGLAGSQETQYF.

V usage is TRBV7-2 and J usage is TRBJ2-4; 7 bases are a match to TRBD2. The V gene's germline CDR1 is SGHTA and CDR2 FQGNSA. V gave up 2 bases and J gave up 3 bases; unmatched junction bases: 4. The CDR3 contains 15 residues. Here the CDR3 reads CASSLLRGDKNIQYF. The CDR3 coding sequence is TGTGCCAGCAGCTTACTACGGGGGGACAAAAACATTCAGTACTTC.

The chain is built from TRBV2 and TRBJ2-1; a possible D gene is TRBD2 (5 bases). This CDR3 is 14 amino acids long. Germline CDR1 is SNHLY and CDR2 is FYNNEI. Between the trimmed V and J ends, which lost 7 bases and 0 bases, there was a span of 10 bases. The CDR3 is CASTLEGSYNEQFF. CDR3 bases: TGTGCCAGCACTCTCGAGGGCTCCTACAATGAGCAGTTCTTC.

This rearrangement joins TRBV4-1 to TRBJ2-7, with 7 positions matching TRBD1. CDR3 length equals 14 residues. J gave up 7 bases and V 4 bases, and 10 bases lay outside the gene matches. Germline CDR1 reads MGHRA; CDR2 reads YSYEKL. CDR3 nucleotide sequence: TGCGCCAGCAGCCCCCTTGGGACAGTTAAAGAGCAGTACTTC. Amino acids: CASSPLGTVKEQYF.

This chain joins TRBV4-2 and TRBJ2-6, with D perhaps matching TRBD2 (6 bases). The CDR3 loop spans 18 amino acids. Germline CDR1 LGHNA, CDR2 YNFKEQ. Trimming took off 1 base at V and 1 base at J, with 14 bases between the two ends. CDR3 coding DNA: TGTGCCAGCAGCCAAGGGGGCGGAGGGTCTTCTGGGGCCAACGTCCTGACTTTC. It codes for CASSQGGGGSSGANVLTF.

The CDR3 sequence: CASSLDRTQYNEQFF. DNA of the CDR3: TGTGCCAGCAGCTTAGACCGGACTCAATACAATGAGCAGTTCTTC. The chain joins TRBV11-2 to TRBJ2-1, with D perhaps TRBD2 (5 bases). With 0 bases removed from V and 4 bases from J, the gap between germline ends came to 10 bases. Germline CDR1 and CDR2: SGHAT and FQNNGV. The CDR3 consists of 15 residues.

The chain couples TRBV27 to TRBJ2-2, with 9 bases that match TRBD1. V trimming: 5 bases; J trimming: 0 bases; junction bases outside the gene matches: 7. The V gene's germline CDR1 is MNHEY and CDR2 SMNVEV (reference sequence). The CDR3 loop spans 17 amino acids. The CDR3 coding sequence is TGTGCCAGCAGTCCTCAGGGACAGGGCACGAACACCGGGGAGCTGTTTTTT. It is translated as CASSPQGQGTNTGELFF.

This sequence joins TRBV28 and TRBJ1-6, with a tentative D call TRBD1 (6 bases). The CDR3 is 15 residues long. The germline gives CDR1 MDHEN, CDR2 SYDVKM. The ends were cut back, 6 bases at V and 7 bases at J, with 16 bases in the middle. The CDR3 nucleotides are TGTGCCAGCAGGGGGGGAGGGGGTACGAATTCACCCCTCCACTTT. Protein: CASRGGGGTNSPLHF.

The rearrangement joins TRBV2 to TRBJ1-3; D is uncertain. Germline V gives CDR1 SNHLY, CDR2 FYNNEI. The germline V and J ends were trimmed by 5 bases and 3 bases, with 8 bases remaining between them. The CDR3 runs 13 residues. CDR3: CASSMSIGNTIYF. The CDR3 nucleotides read TGTGCCAGCAGTATGAGCATTGGAAACACCATATATTTT.

V and J are TRBV19 and TRBJ1-2; D unclear. This CDR3 has 14 amino acids. Per the germline V gene, CDR1 is LNHDA and CDR2 is SQIVND (reference sequence). Trimming cost V 3 bases and J 2 bases, with 10 bases left between them. CDR3 sequence (DNA): TGTGCCAGTAGTATTGGCCCAAGAAACTATGGCTACACCTTC. Encoded protein: CASSIGPRNYGYTF.

CDR3 sequence reads: CASSPGTAANNSPLHF. CDR3 DNA: TGTGCCAGCAGCCCCGGGACAGCAGCGAATAATTCACCCCTCCACTTT. This chain joins TRBV3-1 (or the pseudogene TRBV3-2) and TRBJ1-6; 7 nucleotides line up with TRBD1. Germline V gives CDR1 LGHDT, CDR2 YNNKEL (reference sequence). Losses at the gene ends were 4 bases for V and 5 bases for J; bases not matched to a gene: 8. CDR3 length: 16 amino acids.